A selection of T cell receptor beta chains follows, all from one sample in a study of long-term antiretroviral therapy in people with HIV. Clones were read by immunoSEQ multiplex PCR, and TCRdb kept only the in-frame ones, dropping some. The sample comprises some 3,500 clones, 88% of which are singletons, and about 4.5% rests with the top ten. Sequencing used unsorted PBMCs, obtained 0.3 years after starting antiretroviral therapy. The receptor set was obtained from a woman in her forties or fifties with HIV. Each CDR3 is given with its conserved first and last residue. A D gene is named only where the DNA matches it firmly.

TRBV5-4	NA	TRBJ1-2	TGTGCCAGCAGCCCGGGGACGTGGACTAACTATGGCTACACCTTC	CASSPGTWTNYGYTF
TRBV6-6	TRBD1	TRBJ2-7	TGTGCCAGCAGCGGGACAGCCTACGAGCAGTACTTC	CASSGTAYEQYF
TRBV19	NA	TRBJ1-1	TGTGCCAGTAGGGAACTCAACACTGAAGCTTTCTTT	CASRELNTEAFF
TRBV30	NA	TRBJ1-6	TGTGCCTGGAGTAGGTGGGACTTAAGCTCCTATAATTCACCCCTCCACTTT	CAWSRWDLSSYNSPLHF
TRBV23-1	NA	TRBJ2-1	TGCGCCAGCTGGAGGGATCCTGACCCCTACAATGAGCAGTTCTTC	CASWRDPDPYNEQFF
TRBV6-5	TRBD1	TRBJ1-6	TGTGCCAGCAGTTACCGCAGGGGGAATAATTCACCCCTCCACTTT	CASSYRRGNNSPLHF
TRBV5-1	NA	TRBJ1-1	TGCGCCAGCAGCTTCGGTGGGGTCAGGACTGAAGCTTTCTTT	CASSFGGVRTEAFF
TRBV9	TRBD2	TRBJ2-2	TGTGCCAGCAGCGTAGGTAGCGGGGGGGCAAGGACCGGGGAGCTGTTTTTT	CASSVGSGGARTGELFF
TRBV4-2	TRBD1	TRBJ2-7	TGTGCCAGCAGACGCGGGACAGGCCCCTACGAGCAGTACTTC	CASRRGTGPYEQYF
TRBV12-5	TRBD2	TRBJ2-5	TGTGCTAGTGGTTTTCCCCGGACTAGCGGGGGGTCATCGGGGGAGACCCAGTACTTC	CASGFPRTSGGSSGETQYF
TRBV25-1	NA	TRBJ2-6	TGTGCCAGCAGTGAATACGGCACTAGCTCTGGGGCCAACGTCCTGACTTTC	CASSEYGTSSGANVLTF
TRBV19	TRBD1	TRBJ2-3	TGTGCCAGTAGTATAGGGGCAGGGGGCACGGATACGCAGTATTTT	CASSIGAGGTDTQYF
TRBV4-1	NA	TRBJ1-4	TGCGCCAGCAGTCCGAATGAAAAACTGTTTTTT	CASSPNEKLFF
TRBV5-1	NA	TRBJ1-4	TGCGCCAGCACCGACAGATTCGCAACTAATGAAAAACTGTTTTTT	CASTDRFATNEKLFF